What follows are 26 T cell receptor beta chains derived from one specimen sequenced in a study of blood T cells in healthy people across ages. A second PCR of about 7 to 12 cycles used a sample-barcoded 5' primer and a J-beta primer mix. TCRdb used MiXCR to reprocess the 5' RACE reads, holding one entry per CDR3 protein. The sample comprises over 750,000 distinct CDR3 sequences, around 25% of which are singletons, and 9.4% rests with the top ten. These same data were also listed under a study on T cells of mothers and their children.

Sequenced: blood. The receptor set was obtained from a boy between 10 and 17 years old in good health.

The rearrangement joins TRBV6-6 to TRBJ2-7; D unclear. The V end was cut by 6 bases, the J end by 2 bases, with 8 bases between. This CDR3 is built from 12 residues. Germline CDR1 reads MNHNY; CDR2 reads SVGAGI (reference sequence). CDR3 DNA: TGTGCCAGCAGGCACGGTACCTACGAGCAGTACTTC. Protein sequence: CASRHGTYEQYF.

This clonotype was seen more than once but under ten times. CDR3 in DNA: TGCGCCAGCAGCCAAGAACCAGGGAGCAATCAGCCCCAGCATTTT. This sequence encodes CASSQEPGSNQPQHF. The chain has TRBV4-1 and TRBJ1-5; tentative D call: TRBD1 (5 bases). The CDR3 contains 15 residues. Deletions cut 0 bases from V and 1 base from J, with 7 bases between. Germline V gene data show CDR1 as MGHRA and CDR2 as YSYEKL.

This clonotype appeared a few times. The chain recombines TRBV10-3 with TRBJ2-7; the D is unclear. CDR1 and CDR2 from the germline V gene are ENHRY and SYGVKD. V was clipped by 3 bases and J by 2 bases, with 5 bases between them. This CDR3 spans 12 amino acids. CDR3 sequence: CAISDRAYEQYF. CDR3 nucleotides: TGTGCCATCAGTGATAGGGCCTACGAGCAGTACTTC.

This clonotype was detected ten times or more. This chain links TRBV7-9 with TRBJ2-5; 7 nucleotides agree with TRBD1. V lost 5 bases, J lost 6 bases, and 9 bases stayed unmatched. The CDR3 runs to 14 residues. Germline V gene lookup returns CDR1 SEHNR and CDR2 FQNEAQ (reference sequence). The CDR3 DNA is TGTGCCAGCAGCCTTCAGACAGGGATGAAGACCCAGTACTTC. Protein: CASSLQTGMKTQYF.

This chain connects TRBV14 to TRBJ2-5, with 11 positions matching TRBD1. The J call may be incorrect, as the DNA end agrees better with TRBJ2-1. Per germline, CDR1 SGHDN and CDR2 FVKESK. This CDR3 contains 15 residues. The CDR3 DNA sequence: TGTGCCAGCAGTCACCGGGACAGGGGGTGGTATGAGCAGTTCTTC. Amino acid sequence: CASSHRDRGWYEQFF.

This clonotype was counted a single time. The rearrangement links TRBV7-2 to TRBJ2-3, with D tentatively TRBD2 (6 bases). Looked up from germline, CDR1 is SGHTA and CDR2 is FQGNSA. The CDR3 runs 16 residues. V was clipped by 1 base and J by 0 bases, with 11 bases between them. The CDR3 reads CASSLGGDASTDTQYF. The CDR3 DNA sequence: TGTGCCAGCAGCTTAGGCGGGGACGCTAGCACAGATACGCAGTATTTT. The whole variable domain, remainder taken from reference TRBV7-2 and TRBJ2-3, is GAGVSQSPSNKVTEKGKDVELRCDPISGHTALYWYRQSLGQGLEFLIYFQGNSAPDKSGLPSDRFSAERTGGSVSTLTIQRTQQEDSAVYLCASSLGGDASTDTQYFGPGTRLTVL.

Here the CDR3 reads CASTEDRDSQNIQYF. DNA for the CDR3: TGTGCCAGCACAGAGGACCGGGACAGCCAAAACATTCAGTACTTC. The V call is TRBV6-2 or TRBV6-3, the J call TRBJ2-4, with TRBD1 matching over 7 bases. After removal of 7 bases from V and 5 bases from J, the junction contained 11 bases not matched to a gene. Germline V gene sequence: CDR1 MNHEY, CDR2 SVGEGT. The CDR3 totals 15 residues.

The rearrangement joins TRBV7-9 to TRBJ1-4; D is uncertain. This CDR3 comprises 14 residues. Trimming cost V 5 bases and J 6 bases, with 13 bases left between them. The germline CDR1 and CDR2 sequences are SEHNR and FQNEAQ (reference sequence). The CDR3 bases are TGTGCCAGCAGCCTCCATGGATCCGATGAAAAACTGTTTTTT. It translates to CASSLHGSDEKLFF. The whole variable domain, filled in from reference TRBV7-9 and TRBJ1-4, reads DTGVSQNPRHKITKRGQNVTFRCDPISEHNRLYWYRQTLGQGPEFLTYFQNEAQLEKSRLLSDRFSAERPKGSFSTLEIQRTEQGDSAMYLCASSLHGSDEKLFFGSGTQLSVL.

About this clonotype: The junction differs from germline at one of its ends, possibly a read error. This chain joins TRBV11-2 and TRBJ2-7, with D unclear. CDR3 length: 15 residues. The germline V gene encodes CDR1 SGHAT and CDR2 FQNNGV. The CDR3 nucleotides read TGTGCCAGCAGCTTAGGGGTCGGGCCGTCGTTGGAGCACTACTTC. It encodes CASSLGVGPSLEHYF.

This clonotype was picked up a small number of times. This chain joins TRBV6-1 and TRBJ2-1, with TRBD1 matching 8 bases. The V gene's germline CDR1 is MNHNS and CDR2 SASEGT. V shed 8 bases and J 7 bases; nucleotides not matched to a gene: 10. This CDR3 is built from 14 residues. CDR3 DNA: TGTGCCAGCTTTCCTTTGACAGGGGCGAATGAGCAGTTCTTC. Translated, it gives CASFPLTGANEQFF.

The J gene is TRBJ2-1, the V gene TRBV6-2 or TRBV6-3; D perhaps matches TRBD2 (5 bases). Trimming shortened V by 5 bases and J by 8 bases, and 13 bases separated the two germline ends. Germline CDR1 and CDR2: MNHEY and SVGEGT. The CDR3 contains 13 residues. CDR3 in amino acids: CASSGRNGDEQFF. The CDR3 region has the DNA TGTGCCAGCAGTGGGCGTAACGGGGATGAGCAGTTCTTC.

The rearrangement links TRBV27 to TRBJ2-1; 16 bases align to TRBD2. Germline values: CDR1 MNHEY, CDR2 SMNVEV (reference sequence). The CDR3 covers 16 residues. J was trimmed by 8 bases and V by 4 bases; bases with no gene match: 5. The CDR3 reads CASSWGLAGGLDEQFF. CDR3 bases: TGTGCCAGCAGTTGGGGACTAGCGGGAGGGCTGGATGAGCAGTTCTTC.

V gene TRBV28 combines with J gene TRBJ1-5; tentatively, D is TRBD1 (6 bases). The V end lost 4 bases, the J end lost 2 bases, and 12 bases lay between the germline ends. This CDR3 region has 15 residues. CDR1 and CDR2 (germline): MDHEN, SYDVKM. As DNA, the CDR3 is TGTGCCAGCAGTTCGCAGGGGCTTGGCAATCAGCCCCAGCATTTT. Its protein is CASSSQGLGNQPQHF.

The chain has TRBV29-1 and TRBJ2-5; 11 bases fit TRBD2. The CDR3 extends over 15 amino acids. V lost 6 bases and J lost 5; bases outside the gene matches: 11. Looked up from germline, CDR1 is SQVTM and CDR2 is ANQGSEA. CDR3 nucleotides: TGCAGCGTCCCAGAGGAACTAGCGGGGGTGGAGACCCAGTACTTC. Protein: CSVPEELAGVETQYF.

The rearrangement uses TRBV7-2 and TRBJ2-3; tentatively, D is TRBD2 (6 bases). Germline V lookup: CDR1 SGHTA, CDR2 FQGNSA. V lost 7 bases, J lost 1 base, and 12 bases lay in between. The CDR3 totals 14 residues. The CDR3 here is CASTLTGGTDTQYF. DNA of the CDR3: TGTGCCAGCACCCTGACGGGAGGCACAGATACGCAGTATTTT. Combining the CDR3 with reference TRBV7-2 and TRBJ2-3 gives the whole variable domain GAGVSQSPSNKVTEKGKDVELRCDPISGHTALYWYRQSLGQGLEFLIYFQGNSAPDKSGLPSDRFSAERTGGSVSTLTIQRTQQEDSAVYLCASTLTGGTDTQYFGPGTRLTVL.

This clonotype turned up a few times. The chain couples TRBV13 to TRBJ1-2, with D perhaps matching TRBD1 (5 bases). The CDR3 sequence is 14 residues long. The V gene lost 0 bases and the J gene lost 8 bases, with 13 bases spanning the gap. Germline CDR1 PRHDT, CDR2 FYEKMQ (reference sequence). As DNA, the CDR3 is TGTGCCAGCAGCTTAGGCCTAAGGGGTTGGGGCTACACCTTC. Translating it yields CASSLGLRGWGYTF.

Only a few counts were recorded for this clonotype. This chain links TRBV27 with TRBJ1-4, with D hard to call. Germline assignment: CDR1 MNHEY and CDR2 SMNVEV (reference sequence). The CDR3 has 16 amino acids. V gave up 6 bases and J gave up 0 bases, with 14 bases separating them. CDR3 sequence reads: CASRSRADPTNEKLFF. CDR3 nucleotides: TGTGCCAGCAGATCCCGGGCGGACCCAACTAATGAAAAACTGTTTTTT.

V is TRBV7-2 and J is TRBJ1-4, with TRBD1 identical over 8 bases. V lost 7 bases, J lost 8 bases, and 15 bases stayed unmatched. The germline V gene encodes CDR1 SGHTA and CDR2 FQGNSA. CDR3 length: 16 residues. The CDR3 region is CASNPSTDRGGEKLFF. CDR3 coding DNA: TGTGCCAGCAACCCCAGTACCGACAGGGGAGGCGAAAAACTGTTTTTT.

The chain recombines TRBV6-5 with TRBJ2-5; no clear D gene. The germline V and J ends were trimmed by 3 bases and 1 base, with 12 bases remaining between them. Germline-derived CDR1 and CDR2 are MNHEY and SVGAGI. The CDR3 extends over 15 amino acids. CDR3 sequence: CASSYSPALQETQYF. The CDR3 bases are TGTGCCAGCAGTTATTCCCCGGCTCTCCAAGAGACCCAGTACTTC.

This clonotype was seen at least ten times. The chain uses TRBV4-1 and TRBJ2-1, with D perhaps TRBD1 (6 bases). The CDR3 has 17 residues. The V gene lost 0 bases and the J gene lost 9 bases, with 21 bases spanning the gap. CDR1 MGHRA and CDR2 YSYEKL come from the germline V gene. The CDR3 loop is CASSQESGRGVFGEQFF. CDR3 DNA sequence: TGCGCCAGCAGCCAAGAATCGGGCAGGGGAGTTTTTGGTGAGCAGTTCTTC.

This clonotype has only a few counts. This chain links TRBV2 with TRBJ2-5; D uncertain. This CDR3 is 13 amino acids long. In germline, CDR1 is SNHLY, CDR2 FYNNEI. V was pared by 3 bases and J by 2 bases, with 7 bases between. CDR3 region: CASSEAWQETQYF. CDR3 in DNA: TGTGCCAGCAGTGAGGCCTGGCAAGAGACCCAGTACTTC.

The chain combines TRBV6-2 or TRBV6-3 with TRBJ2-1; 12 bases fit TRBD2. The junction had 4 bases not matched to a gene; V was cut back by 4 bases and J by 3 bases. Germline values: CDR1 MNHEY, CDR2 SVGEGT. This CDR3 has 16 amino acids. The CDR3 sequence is CASSSRTSGDYNEQFF. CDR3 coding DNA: TGTGCCAGCAGTTCACGGACTAGCGGGGACTACAATGAGCAGTTCTTC.

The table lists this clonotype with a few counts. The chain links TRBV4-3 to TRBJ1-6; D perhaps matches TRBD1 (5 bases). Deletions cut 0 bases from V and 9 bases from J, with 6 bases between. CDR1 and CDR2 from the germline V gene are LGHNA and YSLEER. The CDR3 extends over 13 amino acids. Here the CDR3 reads CASSQDRGSPLHF. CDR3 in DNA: TGCGCCAGCAGCCAAGATAGGGGTTCACCCCTCCACTTT.

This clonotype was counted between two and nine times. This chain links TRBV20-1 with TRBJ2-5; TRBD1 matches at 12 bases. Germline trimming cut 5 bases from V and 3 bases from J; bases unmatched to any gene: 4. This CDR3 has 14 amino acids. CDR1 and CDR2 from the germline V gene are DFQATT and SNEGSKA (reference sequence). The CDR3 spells CSAGDRGLEETQYF. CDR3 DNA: TGCAGTGCTGGGGACAGGGGGCTGGAAGAGACCCAGTACTTC.

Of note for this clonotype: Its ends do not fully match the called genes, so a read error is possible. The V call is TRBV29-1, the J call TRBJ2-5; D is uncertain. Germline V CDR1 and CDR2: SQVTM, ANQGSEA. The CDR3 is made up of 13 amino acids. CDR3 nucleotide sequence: TGCAGCGTTGAAAGCGCAGGTCAAGAGTCCCAGTACTTC. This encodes CSVESAGQESQYF.

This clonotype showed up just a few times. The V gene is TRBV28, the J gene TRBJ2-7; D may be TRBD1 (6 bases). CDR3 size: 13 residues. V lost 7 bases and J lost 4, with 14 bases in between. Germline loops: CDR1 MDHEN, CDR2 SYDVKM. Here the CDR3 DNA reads TGTGCCAGCAAACCTGGACAGATTTACGAGCAGTACTTC. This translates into CASKPGQIYEQYF.